This T cell receptor (beta chain) was sequenced in a study of Ad26.COV2.S vaccination and SARS-CoV-2 variants. Points from the study as a whole: It was vaccine recipients, not placebo recipients, who had the higher spike-specific TCR breadth. Vaccine and placebo recipients had comparable breadth of non-spike TCRs. Researchers cautioned that TCR breadth and depth analyses may have underestimated total T cell responses. Following vaccination, spike-specific CD8+ and CD4+ T cell responses reportedly exhibited substantial breadth.

V lost 1 base and J lost 4, with 10 bases in between. The germline gives CDR1 SGHVS, CDR2 FNYEAQ. The CDR3 loop spans 14 amino acids. A remark on this clone: What it binds is unknown.

Profiling relied on immunoSEQ multiplex PCR, and the TCRdb table lists in-frame clones only, not all of them. The repertoire holds around 170,000 clones, around nine tenths seen once, with around 6.1% in the top ten. This chain links TRBV7-6 with TRBJ1-2; D is unclear. The sample in question was peripheral blood, obtained after recovery from COVID-19. The source of this sequence is a human donor who had recovered from COVID-19. CDR3 coding DNA: TGTGCCAGCAGCTTAGATCTCAACCTCTATGGCTACACCTTC. Translation gives CASSLDLNLYGYTF.